This T cell receptor (beta chain) was obtained from a study of metastatic and nonmetastatic thyroid tumors (dated by TCRdb to 2019 to 2021). Concerning the study at large: Repertoires were compared across peripheral blood and tumor or nodule tissue samples from malignant and benign thyroid patients. Overall study outcomes, separate from this receptor: In both blood and tumor samples, malignant tumors were reported to have significantly higher TCR beta diversity than benign nodules.

None of the patients had been given any treatment before thyroid surgery. Using T-cell receptor beta sequencing, the study looked back at clinical samples from patients collected from the early 2010s to the late 2010s. Library preparation was by PCR. Instrument on record: Illumina HiSeq 4000. High-throughput sequencing was used to profile the TCR beta-chain CDR3 region of each patient. As for the authors' bioinformatics: The researchers built a classifier to tell apart papillary thyroid cancer patients with distant metastasis, based on CDR3 differences among clinicopathological groups. The Shannon index was used to assess repertoire diversity, and the Morisita-Horn index was used to assess tumor-blood repertoire similarity. TCRdb cleaned the public reads at Q25 with fastp, built clones with MiXCR and kept in-frame beta chains. The V and J calls and clone size come from TCRdb's table, not from the authors' own analysis. This sample is represented by 89,000 or so clones; around 9.2% of them were singletons. The ten most abundant clones make up 8% to 10% of the sample.

From its cysteine to its phenylalanine, the CDR3 spans 15 amino acids. Kept here is only the CDR3 DNA, which spans 45 bases and is read in frame from base 1. V and J lose 2 bases and 2 bases, and a span of 9 bases separates them. The germline V gene (reference sequence) yields LNHNV for CDR1 and YYDKDF for CDR2. This clone was observed a few times. Its antigen is currently not known. A read error may explain this, as a much larger clone is one base away. The chain is encoded by TRBV15 joined to TRBJ2-2; no D gene call is confident. The source is a female donor with papillary thyroid cancer or a benign thyroid nodule (not recorded which). Some clones in this sample may be carry-over from other donors' samples. The sequenced sample consisted of blood. The CDR3 corresponds to CATSRQMGNTGELFF. The DNA reads as follows: TGTGCCACCAGCAGACAAATGGGAAACACCGGGGAGCTGTTTTTT.